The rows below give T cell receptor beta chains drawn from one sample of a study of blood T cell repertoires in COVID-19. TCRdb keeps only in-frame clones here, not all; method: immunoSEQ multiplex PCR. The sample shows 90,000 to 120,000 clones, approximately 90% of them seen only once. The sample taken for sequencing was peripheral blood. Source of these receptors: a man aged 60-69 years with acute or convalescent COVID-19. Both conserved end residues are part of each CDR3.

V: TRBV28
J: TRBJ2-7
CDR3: CASSLTGGSYEQYF

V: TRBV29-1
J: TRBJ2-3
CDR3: CSVEAVGRELTPDTQYF

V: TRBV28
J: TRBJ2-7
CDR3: CASSSGQSYEQYF

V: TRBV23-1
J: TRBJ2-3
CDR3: CASSQSSGIADTQYF

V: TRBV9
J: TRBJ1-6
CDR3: CASSLQGTHYNSPLHF

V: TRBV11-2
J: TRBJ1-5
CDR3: CASSFNSNQPQHF

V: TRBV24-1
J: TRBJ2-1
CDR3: CATSEWRLAGVGGEQFF

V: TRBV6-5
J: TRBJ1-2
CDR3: CASSYRDRGLGYGYTF

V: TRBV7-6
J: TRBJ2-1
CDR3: CASSLGLAGGRGNEQFF

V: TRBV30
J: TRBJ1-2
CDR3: CAGNRGALVYGYTF

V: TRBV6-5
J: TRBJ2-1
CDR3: CASSLTQQGGNEQFF

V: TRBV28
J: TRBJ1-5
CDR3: CASSFMRVSQPQHF

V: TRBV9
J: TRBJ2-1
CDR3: CASSRDNEQFF

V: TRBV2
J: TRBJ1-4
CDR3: CASSRDFGNEKLFF

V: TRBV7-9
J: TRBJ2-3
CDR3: CASSSGLAGDTQYF

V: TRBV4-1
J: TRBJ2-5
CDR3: CASSARQGAGETQYF

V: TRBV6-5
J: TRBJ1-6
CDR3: CASSYFQGGGSPLHF

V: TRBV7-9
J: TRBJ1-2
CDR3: CASIGGLGYTF

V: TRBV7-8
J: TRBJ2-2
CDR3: CASSLVGLVGTGELFF

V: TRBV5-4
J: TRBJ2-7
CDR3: CASSLERASYEQYF

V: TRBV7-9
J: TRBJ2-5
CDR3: CASSQLRSSNWETQYF

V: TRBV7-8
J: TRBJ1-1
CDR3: CASSQGILNTEAFF

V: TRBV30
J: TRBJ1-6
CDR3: CAWSPRVLVDSPLHF

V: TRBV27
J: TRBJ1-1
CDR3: CASRGTVNTEAFF

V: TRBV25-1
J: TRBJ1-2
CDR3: CASSEWLTGLDGYTF

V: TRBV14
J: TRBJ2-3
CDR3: CASSQDRVDTQYF

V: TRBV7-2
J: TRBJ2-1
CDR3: CASSLGLALNEQFF

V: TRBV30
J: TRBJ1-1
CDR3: CAWNEANTEAFF

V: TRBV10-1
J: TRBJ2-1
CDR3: CASSERLHEQFF

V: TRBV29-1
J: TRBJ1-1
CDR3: CSVDEGSFTEAFF

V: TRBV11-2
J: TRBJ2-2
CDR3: CASSLNRGAGELFF